This T cell receptor (beta chain) was retrieved from a study of cytomegalovirus exposure and HLA in healthy donors. The study ran its PCR with 60 Vbeta and 13 Jbeta primers. The protocol was immunoSEQ multiplex PCR, while the TCRdb copy is restricted to in-frame clones and leaves out a portion. Seen here are over 100,000 clones, about four fifths observed once, and the top ten hold around 4.9%. In its sample, this clone was seen once. Looked up from germline, CDR1 is SGHVS and CDR2 is FNYEAQ. Trimming cost V 1 base and J 5 bases, with 12 bases left between them. This CDR3 has 14 residues. This TCR came from a man younger than 40 in good health and CMV-seropositive. Material for sequencing was PBMCs. The chain is built from TRBV7-6 and TRBJ2-7; tentatively, D is TRBD1 (8 bases). This CDR3 is CASSLDRGGNEQYF. The DNA for the CDR3 is TGTGCCAGCAGCTTAGACAGGGGGGGCAACGAGCAGTACTTC.